Sequencing of this T cell receptor beta chain was carried out in a study of cytomegalovirus exposure and HLA in healthy donors. V was clipped by 3 bases and J by 0 bases, with 9 bases between them. Germline CDR1 and CDR2: SGDLS and YYNGEE. CDR3 length: 14 amino acids. A word on this clone: The antigen is undetermined.

PCR employed 60 Vbeta and 13 Jbeta primers. Profiled with immunoSEQ multiplex PCR; TCRdb holds only in-frame clones, not every one. The sample carries some 200,000 clones, about 74% recorded once. Study-level findings and limits: Among immune exposure information, only CMV serostatus was available.

The sequence was obtained from a man aged 35 to 55 in good health and CMV-seronegative. The rearrangement links TRBV9 to TRBJ1-1; perhaps TRBD1 as D (5 bases). Sequencing input: PBMCs. The DNA for the CDR3 is TGTGCCAGCAGCGCAGGGCAGATGAACACTGAAGCTTTCTTT. As protein: CASSAGQMNTEAFF.